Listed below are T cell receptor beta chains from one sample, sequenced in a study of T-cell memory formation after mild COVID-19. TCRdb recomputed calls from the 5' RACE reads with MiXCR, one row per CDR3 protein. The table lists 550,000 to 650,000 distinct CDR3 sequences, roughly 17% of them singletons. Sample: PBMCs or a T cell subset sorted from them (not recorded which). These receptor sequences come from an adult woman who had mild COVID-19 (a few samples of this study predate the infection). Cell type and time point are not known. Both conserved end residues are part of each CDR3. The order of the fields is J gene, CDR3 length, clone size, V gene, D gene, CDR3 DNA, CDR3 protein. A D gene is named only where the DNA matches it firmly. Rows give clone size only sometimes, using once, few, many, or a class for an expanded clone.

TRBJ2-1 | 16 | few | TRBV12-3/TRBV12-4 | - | TGTGCCAGCAGTCCGCTAGCAGGGCTGACTCACAATGAGCAGTTCTTC | CASSPLAGLTHNEQFF
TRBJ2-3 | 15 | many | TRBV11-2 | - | TGTGCAGAAAGAAGGGGGGAGAGCATAATGGATACGCAGTATTTT | CAERRGESIMDTQYF
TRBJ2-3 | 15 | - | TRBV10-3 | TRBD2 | TGTGCCATCAGTTCAGCGGGAGGGCCGGGGGATACGCAGTATTTT | CAISSAGGPGDTQYF
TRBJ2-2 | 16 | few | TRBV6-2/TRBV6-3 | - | TGTGCCAGCAGTACCCTTCGGGCTCAGAACACCGGGGAGCTGTTTTTT | CASSTLRAQNTGELFF
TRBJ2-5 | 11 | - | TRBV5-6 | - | TGTGCCAGCAGCTCACAGGGCTCACAGTACTTC | CASSSQGSQYF
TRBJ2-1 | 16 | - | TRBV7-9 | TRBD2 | TGTGCCAGCAACCCCGGGACTAGTGGCAAGCACAATGAGCAGTTCTTC | CASNPGTSGKHNEQFF
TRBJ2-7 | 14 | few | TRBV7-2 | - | TGTGCCAGCAGCTTAGTGGGAAAAACCTACGAGCAGTACTTC | CASSLVGKTYEQYF
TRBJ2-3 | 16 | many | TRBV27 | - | TGTGCCAGCAGTAGAACTAGCAGGGGTTCGACAGATACGCAGTATTTT | CASSRTSRGSTDTQYF
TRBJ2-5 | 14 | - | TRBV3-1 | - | TGTGCCAGCAGCCCCCCCGGGAACGTGGAGACCCAGTACTTC | CASSPPGNVETQYF
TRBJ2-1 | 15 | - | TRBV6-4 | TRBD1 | TGTGCCAGCAGCCAGGGGACAGGTACTTACAATGAGCAGTTCTTC | CASSQGTGTYNEQFF
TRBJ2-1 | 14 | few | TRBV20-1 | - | TGCAGTGCTCACTCCCCGGGACGAAGAAATGAGCAGTTCTTC | CSAHSPGRRNEQFF
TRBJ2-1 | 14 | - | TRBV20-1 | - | TGCAGTGCCGGCAAGAGTAGCAGGTCCGGGGAGCAGTTCTTC | CSAGKSSRSGEQFF
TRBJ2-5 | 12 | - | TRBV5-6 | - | TGTGCCAGCAGCCTAGTCAAAGAGACCCAGTACTTC | CASSLVKETQYF
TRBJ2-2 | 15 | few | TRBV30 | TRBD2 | TGTGCCTGGAGTGCTGGGGGGGTGAACACCGGGGAGCTGTTTTTT | CAWSAGGVNTGELFF
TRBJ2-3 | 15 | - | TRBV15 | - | TGTGCCACCAGCAGAGGCTCCAGGGGCACAGATACGCAGTATTTT | CATSRGSRGTDTQYF
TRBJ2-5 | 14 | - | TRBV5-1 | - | TGCGCCAGCAGCTTGATCAGAGAAGAAGAGACCCAGTACTTC | CASSLIREEETQYF
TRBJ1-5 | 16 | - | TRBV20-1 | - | TGCAGTGCTAGCCCCCCCCGGACGGATAGCAATCAGCCCCAGCATTTT | CSASPPRTDSNQPQHF
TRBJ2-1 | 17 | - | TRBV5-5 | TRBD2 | TGTGCCAGCAGCCCTAAGATGCTAGCGGGAGCCTACAATGAGCAGTTCTTC | CASSPKMLAGAYNEQFF
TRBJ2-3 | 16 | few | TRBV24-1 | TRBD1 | TGTGCCACCAGTGATTTGCAGGGGGCGAGGGAAGATACGCAGTATTTT | CATSDLQGAREDTQYF
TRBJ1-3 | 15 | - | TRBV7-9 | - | TGTGCCAGCAGCTTGTCAGGGATCTCTGGAAACACCATATATTTT | CASSLSGISGNTIYF
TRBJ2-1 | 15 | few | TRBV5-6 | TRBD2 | TGTGCCAGCAGCAACACTAGCGGGGGGTACAATGAGCAGTTCTTC | CASSNTSGGYNEQFF
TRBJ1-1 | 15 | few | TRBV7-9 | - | TGTGCCAGCAGCTTAGATGGAGGGAGGAACACTGAAGCTTTCTTT | CASSLDGGRNTEAFF
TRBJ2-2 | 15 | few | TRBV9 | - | TGTGCCAGCAGCGTTGGCCCGATCTCCTCCGGGGAGCTGTTTTTT | CASSVGPISSGELFF
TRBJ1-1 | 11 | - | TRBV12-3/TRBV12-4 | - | TGTGCCAGCACCCCGGGGAGGGAAGCTTTCTTT | CASTPGREAFF
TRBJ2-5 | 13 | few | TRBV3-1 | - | TGTGCCAGCAGCCTCACGGCCGCCGAGACCCAGTACTTC | CASSLTAAETQYF
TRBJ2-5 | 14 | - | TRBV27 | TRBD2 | TGTGCCAGCAGGGGACTAGCGGGGGGGAAGACCCAGTACTTC | CASRGLAGGKTQYF
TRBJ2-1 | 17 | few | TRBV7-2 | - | TGTGCCAGCAGCTTAAGGGGAGGGGGGAGCTCCTACAATGAGCAGTTCTTC | CASSLRGGGSSYNEQFF
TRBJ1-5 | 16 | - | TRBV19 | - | TGTGCCAGTAGTCCCGGGAGGAGCTTACCGGTTCAGCCCCAGCATTTT | CASSPGRSLPVQPQHF
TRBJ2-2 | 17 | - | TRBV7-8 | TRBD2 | TGTGCCAGCAGCTTACGTCCGGGACTAGCGCGTACCGGGGAGCTGTTTTTT | CASSLRPGLARTGELFF
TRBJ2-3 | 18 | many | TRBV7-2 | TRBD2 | TGTGCCAGCAGCCTGGCGGCTAGCGGGGGACTCAGCACAGATACGCAGTATTTT | CASSLAASGGLSTDTQYF
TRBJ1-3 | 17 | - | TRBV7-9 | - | TGTGCCAGCAGCAGGGCCGTTGGATCCGTAGAGGGAAACACCATATATTTT | CASSRAVGSVEGNTIYF
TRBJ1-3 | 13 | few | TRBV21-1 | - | TGTGCCAGCACCACAGACAGCCTAAACACCATATATTTT | CASTTDSLNTIYF
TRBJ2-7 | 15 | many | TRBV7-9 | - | TGTGCCAGCAGCTTAGCGGCTAGTTCTCGATACGAGCAGTACTTC | CASSLAASSRYEQYF
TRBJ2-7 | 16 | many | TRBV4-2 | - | - | CASSQVGPGTTHDPTF
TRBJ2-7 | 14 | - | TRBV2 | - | TGTGCCAGCAGTGAAGGGACAGTCTTGGGTGAGCAGTACTTC | CASSEGTVLGEQYF
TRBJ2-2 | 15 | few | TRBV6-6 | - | TGTGCCAGCACTCCGTACGGGACGAACACCGGGGAGCTGTTTTTT | CASTPYGTNTGELFF
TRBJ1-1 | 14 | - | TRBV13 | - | TGTGCCAGCAGCGCGACGGCGGCCAGGACTGAAGCTTTCTTT | CASSATAARTEAFF
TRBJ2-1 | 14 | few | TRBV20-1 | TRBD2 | TGCAGTGCGGTGGGACTAGCGGACTACAATGAGCAGTTCTTC | CSAVGLADYNEQFF
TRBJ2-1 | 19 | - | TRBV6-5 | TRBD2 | TGTGCCAGCAGTTACTCGACAGGGCCGCTAGCGGGGGGCTACAATGAGCAGTTCTTC | CASSYSTGPLAGGYNEQFF
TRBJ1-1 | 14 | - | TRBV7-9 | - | TGTGCCAGCAGCTCTACCTCCGTGAACACTGAAGCTTTCTTT | CASSSTSVNTEAFF
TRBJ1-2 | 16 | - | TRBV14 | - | TGTGCCAGCAGCCAAGATTGGCAGGCTACCAACTATGGCTACACCTTC | CASSQDWQATNYGYTF
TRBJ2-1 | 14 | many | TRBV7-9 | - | TGTGCCAGCAGCCTAAAGGGGTCTTACAATGAGCAGTTCTTC | CASSLKGSYNEQFF
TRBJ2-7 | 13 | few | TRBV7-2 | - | TGTGCCAGCACCGGGGGGCGGGAATACGAGCAGTACTTC | CASTGGREYEQYF
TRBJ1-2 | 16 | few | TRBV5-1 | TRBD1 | TGCGCCAGCAGCTTGGCCCGGGACAGGGGGAACTATGGCTACACCTTC | CASSLARDRGNYGYTF
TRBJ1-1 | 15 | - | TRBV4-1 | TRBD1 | TGCGCCAGCAGCCGGGGAGGGGGCGGTGGGGGTGAAGCTTTCTTT | CASSRGGGGGGEAFF
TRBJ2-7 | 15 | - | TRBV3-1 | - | TGTGCCAGCAGCCCCCAATCACTACCTCCCTACGAGCAGTACTTC | CASSPQSLPPYEQYF
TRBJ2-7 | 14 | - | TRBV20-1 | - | TGCAGTGCTAGAGATAGGGCACCCTCCTACGAGCAGTACTTC | CSARDRAPSYEQYF
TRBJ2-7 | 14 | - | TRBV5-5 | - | TGTGCCAGCAGCACAACAGGGATTCTGCGCGAGCAGTACTTC | CASSTTGILREQYF
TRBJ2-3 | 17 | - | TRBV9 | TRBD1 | TGTGCCAGCAGCGTATCGAGGGACAGGGAAACGAAGGGTACGCAGTATTTT | CASSVSRDRETKGTQYF
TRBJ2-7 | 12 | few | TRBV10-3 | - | TGTGCCATCAGTGAGTCTGGGCGAGGGCAGTACTTC | CAISESGRGQYF
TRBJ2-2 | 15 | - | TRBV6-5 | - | TGTGCCAGCAGTTACTCGAAATTGGGAACCGGGGAGCTGTTTTTT | CASSYSKLGTGELFF
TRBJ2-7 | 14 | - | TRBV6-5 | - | TGTGCCAGCAGTCTTGCCGGGGGAAGCAGCGAGCAGTACTTC | CASSLAGGSSEQYF
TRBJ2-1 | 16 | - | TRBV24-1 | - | TGTGCCACCAGTGATCTCGGGGGCCCCTCATACAATGAGCAGTTCTTC | CATSDLGGPSYNEQFF
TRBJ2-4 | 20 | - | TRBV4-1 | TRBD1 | TGCGCCAGCAGCCAGCCACCCCAGGGGGCTTTAAGAGAACGACGAAACATTCAGTACTTC | CASSQPPQGALRERRNIQYF
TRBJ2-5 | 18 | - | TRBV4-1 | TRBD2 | TGCGCCAGCAGCCAAGGATATAGGCGCGGGGGGGCCGGAGAGACCCAGTACTTC | CASSQGYRRGGAGETQYF
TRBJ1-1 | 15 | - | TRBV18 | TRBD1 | TGTGCCAGCTCACCTCGGACAGGAGGGGACACTGAAGCTTTCTTT | CASSPRTGGDTEAFF
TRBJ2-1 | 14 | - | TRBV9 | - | TGTGCCAGCAGCCGACTAATAGGACTTAATGAGCAGTTCTTC | CASSRLIGLNEQFF
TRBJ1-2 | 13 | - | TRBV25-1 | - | TGTGCCAGTACTCAGGACAGCCTCTATGGCTACACCTTC | CASTQDSLYGYTF
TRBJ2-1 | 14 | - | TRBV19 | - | TGTGCCAGTAGTATAGAGGTGGGAGTGAGTGAGCAGTTCTTC | CASSIEVGVSEQFF
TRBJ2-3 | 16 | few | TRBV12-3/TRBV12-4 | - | TGTGCCAGCACCCCAGAGGGGGGGAGCGGCACAGATACGCAGTATTTT | CASTPEGGSGTDTQYF